This TCR beta chain was captured by sequencing in a study of OX40 agonist ivuxolimab in advanced cancers. The ends were cut back, 6 bases at V and 1 base at J, with 15 bases in the middle. There are 15 residues in the CDR3. The germline gives CDR1 SGHTA, CDR2 FQGNSA. TCRdb's table, derived via immunoSEQ multiplex PCR, lists solely in-frame clones and lacks some. The sample shows tens of thousands of clones, around 83% of them seen only once. The gene calls are TRBV7-2 and TRBJ1-1, with a weak D call TRBD1 (5 bases). The clonotype comes from an adult with an advanced solid tumor such as melanoma, head and neck, liver or kidney cancer. Material: CD4+ or CD8+ T cells sorted from blood, obtained in a trial of the OX40 agonist ivuxolimab. This chain's CDR3 is CASRQTGGSNTEAFF. CDR3 nucleotides: TGTGCCAGCAGGCAAACGGGGGGGTCGAACACTGAAGCTTTCTTT.